These 21 T cell receptor beta chains were sequenced from one sample in a study of response to subunit inactivated influenza vaccine. TCRdb re-called the RT-PCR reads through MiXCR, storing one row per CDR3 protein. Here the sample spans over 400,000 distinct CDR3 sequences, about 10% being singletons. The source was PBMCs from blood, collected about 6 weeks after vaccination. These receptors were obtained from a man aged 45-60 years who received an inactivated influenza vaccine.

This clonotype was counted only a few times. The V gene is TRBV9, the J gene TRBJ2-2, with D perhaps matching TRBD1 or TRBD2 (6 bases each). V lost 0 bases and J 7 bases, leaving 16 bases between the germline ends. The germline V gene encodes CDR1 SGDLS and CDR2 YYNGEE. The CDR3 loop spans 16 amino acids. The CDR3: CASSVAPGRGGGELFF. The CDR3 DNA reads as TGTGCCAGCAGCGTAGCTCCCGGGAGAGGGGGCGGGGAGCTGTTTTTT.

This clonotype came up a few times. The genes are TRBV6-2 or TRBV6-3 and TRBJ2-2; perhaps TRBD1 as D (5 bases). The CDR3 loop spans 15 amino acids. Trimming removed 8 bases at V and 3 bases at J, with 16 bases between. Germline CDR1 MNHEY, CDR2 SVGEGT. CDR3 DNA: TGTGCCAGCTGTGATCAGGGTCGGTACACCGGGGAGCTGTTTTTT. Protein product: CASCDQGRYTGELFF.

This clonotype was detected only a few times. The gene calls are TRBV29-1 and TRBJ2-5; 8 bases match TRBD2. J gave up 4 bases and V 4 bases, and 11 bases lay outside the gene matches. The CDR3 loop spans 15 amino acids. Germline loops: CDR1 SQVTM, CDR2 ANQGSEA. CDR3 residues: CSVGVAGGIRETQYF. The CDR3 nucleotides read TGCAGCGTTGGGGTGGCGGGGGGCATCCGAGAGACCCAGTACTTC.

This clonotype was counted only a few times. This chain joins TRBV7-2 and TRBJ2-5; tentatively, D is TRBD1 (6 bases). CDR3 size: 15 residues. From germline, CDR1 is SGHTA and CDR2 FQGNSA. Trimming shortened V by 9 bases and J by 4 bases, and 21 bases separated the two germline ends. The CDR3 is CASRPWQGMGETQYF. CDR3 in DNA: TGTGCCAGTCGACCGTGGCAGGGGATGGGAGAGACCCAGTACTTC.

The rearrangement joins TRBV6-2 or TRBV6-3 to TRBJ2-2; 8 bases line up with TRBD1. The CDR3 is made up of 18 amino acids. Germline loops: CDR1 MNHEY, CDR2 SVGEGT. V shed 4 bases and J 5 bases; nucleotides not matched to a gene: 15. The CDR3 protein is CASSFIRGPLTETGELFF. The CDR3 DNA reads as TGTGCCAGCAGTTTCATCAGGGGGCCCCTAACAGAAACCGGGGAGCTGTTTTTT.

This clonotype was counted between two and nine times. The CDR3, as DNA: TGCAGTGCTATAAATTCAGGGAACTCACCCCTCCACTTT. Translated, it gives CSAINSGNSPLHF. The rearrangement joins TRBV20-1 to TRBJ1-6; possibly TRBD1 for D (5 bases). Germline V lookup: CDR1 DFQATT, CDR2 SNEGSKA (reference sequence). This CDR3 is built from 13 residues. V shed 4 bases and J shed 10 bases, with 14 bases lying between them.

The J gene is TRBJ2-1, the V gene TRBV10-3; D unresolved. There are 15 residues in the CDR3. Looked up from germline, CDR1 is ENHRY and CDR2 is SYGVKD. With 6 bases removed from V and 9 bases from J, the gap between germline ends came to 21 bases. CDR3 region: CAISLVWGRVSEQFF. The CDR3 nucleotides are TGTGCCATCAGCCTCGTCTGGGGAAGGGTGAGTGAGCAGTTCTTC.

There are a few counts of this clonotype. This sequence joins TRBV7-2 and TRBJ2-3, with 11 positions matching TRBD2. CDR1 is SGHTA and CDR2 is FQGNSA in the germline V gene. The CDR3 has 14 residues. V trimming: 6 bases; J trimming: 4 bases; junction bases outside the gene matches: 3. The chain's CDR3 is CASSSSGRSDTQYF. DNA of the CDR3: TGTGCCAGCAGTTCTAGCGGGAGGTCAGATACGCAGTATTTT.

The chain has TRBV29-1 and TRBJ2-7; 8 bases are shared with TRBD2. The CDR3 is 13 residues long. Germline CDR1 SQVTM, CDR2 ANQGSEA. J lost 2 bases, V lost 6 bases, and 6 bases had no gene match. The CDR3 protein is CSVNIAGTYEQYF. In nucleotides, the CDR3 is TGCAGCGTGAACATAGCGGGAACCTACGAGCAGTACTTC.

V and J are TRBV21-1 and TRBJ2-1; TRBD1, the table's D call, was not compared with the DNA. TRBV21-1 is recorded as a pseudogene. This CDR3 contains 15 residues. The CDR3 nucleotides read TGTGCCAGCAGCAAACTAGACAGCCTTTACAATGAGCAGTTCTTC. Translating it yields CASSKLDSLYNEQFF.

This clonotype was observed many times. CDR3 in DNA: TGCAGTGCTTATTACGTTGTCTATGGCTACACCTTC. This translates into CSAYYVVYGYTF. The rearrangement joins TRBV20-1 to TRBJ1-2; no clear D. Germline V gives CDR1 DFQATT, CDR2 SNEGSKA (reference sequence). CDR3 length equals 12 residues. V was trimmed by 5 bases and J by 4 bases, leaving 11 bases between them.

The table lists this clonotype with many counts. The chain has TRBV12-3 or TRBV12-4 and TRBJ1-6; a possible D gene is TRBD1 (6 bases). The CDR3 is made up of 15 amino acids. V was pared by 7 bases and J by 10 bases, with 20 bases between. CDR3 protein: CASKLGGAASSPLHF. DNA of the CDR3: TGTGCCAGCAAACTCGGGGGGGCCGCCTCCTCACCCCTCCACTTT.

This clonotype occurred a few times. The chain joins TRBV7-2 to TRBJ2-4; D is perhaps TRBD1 (5 bases). The CDR3 totals 14 residues. The germline CDR1 and CDR2 sequences are SGHTA and FQGNSA. V lost 5 bases to trimming and J lost 7 bases, with 15 bases between them. The CDR3 DNA sequence: TGTGCCAGCAGCGGGGCTCAACGAATGAACATTCAGTACTTC. Protein sequence: CASSGAQRMNIQYF.

CDR3 bases: TGTGCCAGCAGCCAAGACCATCCTCTAGCGGGATCCTACAATGAGCAGTTCTTC. Amino acids: CASSQDHPLAGSYNEQFF. The rearrangement links TRBV4-2 to TRBJ2-1; 9 positions agree with TRBD2. The length of the CDR3 is 18 residues. Germline V CDR1 and CDR2: LGHNA, YNFKEQ. V gave up 0 bases and J gave up 1 base; unmatched junction bases: 7.

This clonotype was counted between two and nine times. The gene calls are TRBV20-1 and TRBJ2-3; D remains unclear. Germline loops: CDR1 DFQATT, CDR2 SNEGSKA (reference sequence). The length of the CDR3 is 14 residues. V shed 3 bases and J shed 1 base, with 11 bases lying between them. The CDR3 DNA follows: TGCAGTGCTAGGAAAGTGGCGGGCACAGATACGCAGTATTTT. It specifies CSARKVAGTDTQYF.

This clonotype was seen at least ten times. The chain uses TRBV20-1 and TRBJ2-3, with 12 bases identical to TRBD2. V trimming: 0 bases; J trimming: 4 bases; junction bases outside the gene matches: 5. The CDR3 is 16 amino acids. Germline V lookup: CDR1 DFQATT, CDR2 SNEGSKA (reference sequence). The CDR3 region has the DNA TGCAGTGCTAGAGATCTAGCGGGGGGGCCCGCAGATACGCAGTATTTT. This gives the protein CSARDLAGGPADTQYF.

This chain connects TRBV9 to TRBJ2-2; maybe TRBD1 (5 bases). Trimming shortened V by 4 bases and J by 5 bases, and 12 bases separated the two germline ends. Germline loops: CDR1 SGDLS, CDR2 YYNGEE. The CDR3 sequence is 14 residues long. CDR3 nucleotide sequence: TGTGCCAGCAGCACTCAGGGTCAAACCGGGGAGCTGTTTTTT. This gives the protein CASSTQGQTGELFF. The full variable domain, with the rest looked up from reference TRBV9 and TRBJ2-2, is DSGVTQTPKHLITATGQRVTLRCSPRSGDLSVYWYQQSLDQGLQFLIQYYNGEERAKGNILERFSAQQFPDLHSELNLSSLELGDSALYFCASSTQGQTGELFFGEGSRLTVL.

This clonotype was seen more than once but under ten times. The chain recombines TRBV7-2 with TRBJ2-7; 9 nucleotides align to TRBD1. With 5 bases clipped from V and 2 bases from J, the junction kept 7 bases outside the gene matches. CDR3 length: 15 amino acids. The germline V gene has CDR1 SGHTA and CDR2 FQGNSA. CDR3 region: CASSGQGRIPYEQYF. The CDR3 DNA reads as TGTGCCAGCAGCGGACAGGGGCGCATCCCCTACGAGCAGTACTTC.

The rearrangement links TRBV25-1 to TRBJ1-2; D call uncertain. This CDR3 has 12 residues. V lost 3 bases, J lost 7 bases, and 9 bases lay in between. Per germline, CDR1 MGHDK and CDR2 SYGVNS. The CDR3 sequence: CASSEGSFGYTF. CDR3 coding DNA: TGTGCCAGCAGTGAGGGATCCTTTGGCTACACCTTC.

This clonotype was observed many times. The chain uses TRBV19 and TRBJ1-5, with TRBD1 identical over 8 bases. Germline CDR1 reads LNHDA; CDR2 reads SQIVND (reference sequence). This CDR3 is built from 14 residues. V trimming: 4 bases; J trimming: 2 bases; junction bases outside the gene matches: 1. CDR3 nucleotides: TGTGCCAGTAGTACGACAGGGGGCAATCAGCCCCAGCATTTT. Its translation: CASSTTGGNQPQHF.

This clonotype was counted a few times. The chain employs TRBV12-3 or TRBV12-4 and TRBJ1-4, with 12 bases identical to TRBD1. The CDR3 totals 15 residues. The V segment lost 5 bases and the J segment 10 bases; nucleotides outside the gene matches: 8. CDR3 nucleotide sequence: TGTGCCAGCAGTCTGAGGGGGACAGGGGGCGGAAAACTGTTTTTT. Residues: CASSLRGTGGGKLFF.